This T cell receptor beta chain came from a study of shared clonotypes between healthy human individuals. Healthy and HIV-negative, the adult donors had no recent acute infections or vaccinations. Per the study methods: From ImmunoSEQ came sequences covering only the junction and carrying no quality scores, so filtering differed. Using immunoSEQ multiplex PCR, the repertoire was profiled, and TCRdb retains in-frame clones only, with some absent. V, J and clone size are taken as reported in that table, and D and trimming were inferred from the DNA itself. Found here are fewer than 1.4 million clones, around three quarters of them singletons; the top ten hold 0.6% to 0.75%. Sequencing was performed on memory CD4+ T cells from PBMCs. Subset: CD45RA-negative fraction. This clonotype originated in a man aged 18-30 years in good health. Some clones in this sample may be carry-over from other donors' samples.

CDR3 DNA: TGTGCCACAACCACGGGCCTTTTGATTTCTAACTATGGCTACACCTTC. It translates to CATTTGLLISNYGYTF. This sequence joins TRBV7-9 and TRBJ1-2; D is unresolved. The ends were cut back, 10 bases at V and 0 bases at J, with 21 bases in the middle. In germline, CDR1 is SEHNR, CDR2 FQNEAQ (reference sequence). The CDR3 is 16 residues long.